The rows below give T cell receptor beta chains drawn from one sample of a study of blood T cell dynamics during melanoma immunotherapy. Assay used: immunoSEQ multiplex PCR; TCRdb lists only in-frame clones, some missing. This table has fewer than 9,500 clones, about 83% appearing once. The sequencing here drew on blood, taken from a patient treated with checkpoint blockade. All receptors derive from a human donor with melanoma. The CDR3 runs from the conserved cysteine through the conserved F or W. The D gene is left open where the match is weak. Size values are once, few and many counts, or a class for expanded clones, and some rows have none.

D gene	CDR3 length	clone size	V gene	J gene	CDR3 DNA	CDR3 protein
.	14	.	TRBV6-1	TRBJ1-5	TGTGCCAGCAGTCATGAATGGGGCAATCAGCCCCAGCATTTT	CASSHEWGNQPQHF
TRBD1	16	.	TRBV7-2	TRBJ1-1	TGTGCCAGCAGCCTGGGACAGTCTATGATGAACACTGAAGCTTTCTTT	CASSLGQSMMNTEAFF
TRBD1	15	.	TRBV28	TRBJ1-5	TGTGCCAGCAGACTAGTGACAGGGGGGAGTCAGCCCCAGCATTTT	CASRLVTGGSQPQHF
.	15	.	TRBV18	TRBJ1-1	TGTGCCAGCTCCGTGGTCGGGGTCCAGGGCACTGAAGCTTTCTTT	CASSVVGVQGTEAFF
.	12	.	TRBV6-4	TRBJ1-2	TGTGCCAGCAGTGGGCAGGGCTATGGCTACACCTTC	CASSGQGYGYTF
.	14	.	TRBV18	TRBJ2-1	TGTGCCAGCGCCACAGGTCACCAATACAATGAGCAGTTCTTC	CASATGHQYNEQFF
.	15	.	TRBV7-8	TRBJ1-2	TGTGCCAGCAGCTTAGGTACGGCCAGCCCCTATGGCTACACCTTC	CASSLGTASPYGYTF
.	15	.	TRBV7-2	TRBJ1-6	TGTGCCAGCAGCCCTAACCCATTTTATAATTCACCCCTCCACTTT	CASSPNPFYNSPLHF
.	14	.	TRBV2	TRBJ1-4	TGTGCCAGCAGTGGACTGTCAACTAATGAAAAACTGTTTTTT	CASSGLSTNEKLFF
.	15	once	TRBV27	TRBJ1-5	TGTGCCAGCAGTTTATCGTGGGGGTACAATCAGCCCCAGCATTTT	CASSLSWGYNQPQHF
TRBD1	13	.	TRBV5-1	TRBJ2-3	TGCGCCAGCAGCTATCAGGGGGCAGATACGCAGTATTTT	CASSYQGADTQYF
.	14	.	TRBV9	TRBJ1-1	TGTGCCAGCAGCCCGCGCGATTTAGAGCTTAGAGCTTTCTTT	CASSPRDLELRAFF
TRBD1	13	.	TRBV7-9	TRBJ1-2	TGTGCCAGCAGCTTCGACAGGGGTTTTGGCTACACCTTC	CASSFDRGFGYTF
.	14	.	TRBV7-6	TRBJ1-1	TGTGCCAGCAGCTTGAGGGCAGGAGACACTGAAGCTTTCTTT	CASSLRAGDTEAFF
.	13	.	TRBV30	TRBJ1-5	TGTGCCTGGAATGAGGATAGCAATCAGCCCCAGCATTTT	CAWNEDSNQPQHF
.	11	once	TRBV30	TRBJ1-2	TGTGCCTGGAGTTACTCGTCGGGCTACACCTTC	CAWSYSSGYTF
.	15	.	TRBV30	TRBJ1-2	TGTGCCTGGACCCGCCTGACGGCCGGTGACTATGGCTACACCTTC	CAWTRLTAGDYGYTF
.	13	once	TRBV7-8	TRBJ2-5	TGTGCCAGCAGCTTAGGCACCCAAGAGACCCAGTACTTC	CASSLGTQETQYF
TRBD1	15	.	TRBV6-1	TRBJ1-5	TGTGCCAGCAGTTGGGACAGGGCACCAAATCAGCCCCAGCATTTT	CASSWDRAPNQPQHF
.	12	.	TRBV6-5	TRBJ1-1	TGTGCCAGCATTTCGTGGGACTTGAAAGCTTTCTTT	CASISWDLKAFF
.	15	few	TRBV4-1	TRBJ1-5	TGCGCCAGCAGCCTCCAGGTGGGGCCCGGGCAGCCCCAGCATTTT	CASSLQVGPGQPQHF
TRBD1	14	.	TRBV30	TRBJ1-4	TGTGCCTGGAGAAGGACAGGCCCTAATGAAAAACTGTTTTTT	CAWRRTGPNEKLFF
TRBD1	14	.	TRBV7-2	TRBJ1-2	TGTGCCAGCAGCTTTACAGGGGGCGCGTTCGGCTACACCTTC	CASSFTGGAFGYTF
TRBD1	13	.	TRBV10-3	TRBJ1-2	TGTGCCATCCAACCGGGACAGGGCTATGGCTACACCTTC	CAIQPGQGYGYTF
.	13	.	TRBV29-1	TRBJ2-3	TGCAGCGCTGGGTATGGGGCCACAGATACGCAGTATTTT	CSAGYGATDTQYF
TRBD1	14	.	TRBV27	TRBJ1-1	TGTGCCAGCAAACCCCAGGGGGCTAGCACTGAAGCTTTCTTT	CASKPQGASTEAFF
TRBD2	15	.	TRBV5-4	TRBJ2-7	TGTGCCAGCAGCTTCGGGGGGAGGGAATTCTACGAGCAGTACTTC	CASSFGGREFYEQYF
.	13	.	TRBV11-3	TRBJ2-7	TGTGCCAGCAGCTTCCAGGACGGGGGCGAGCAGTACTTC	CASSFQDGGEQYF